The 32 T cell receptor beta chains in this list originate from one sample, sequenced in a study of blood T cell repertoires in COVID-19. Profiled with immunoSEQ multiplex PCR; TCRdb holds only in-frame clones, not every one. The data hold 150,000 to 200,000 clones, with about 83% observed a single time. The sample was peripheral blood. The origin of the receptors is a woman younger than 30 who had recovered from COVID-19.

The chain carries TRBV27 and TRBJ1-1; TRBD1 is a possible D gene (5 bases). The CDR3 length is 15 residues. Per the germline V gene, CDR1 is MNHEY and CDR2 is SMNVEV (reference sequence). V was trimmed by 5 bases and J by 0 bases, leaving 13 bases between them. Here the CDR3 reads CASSLVQGMNTEAFF. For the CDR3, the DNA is TGTGCCAGCAGTCTTGTGCAGGGTATGAACACTGAAGCTTTCTTT.

CDR3 sequence (DNA): TGTGCCAGCAGCTCCCGGGACAGGGTATACAATGAGCAGTTCTTC. It translates to CASSSRDRVYNEQFF. This chain links TRBV7-8 with TRBJ2-1; 9 bases fit TRBD1. CDR3 size: 15 residues. From germline, CDR1 is SGHVS and CDR2 FQNEAQ. The V gene end was trimmed by 4 bases and the J gene end by 4 bases; junction bases not matched to a gene: 5.

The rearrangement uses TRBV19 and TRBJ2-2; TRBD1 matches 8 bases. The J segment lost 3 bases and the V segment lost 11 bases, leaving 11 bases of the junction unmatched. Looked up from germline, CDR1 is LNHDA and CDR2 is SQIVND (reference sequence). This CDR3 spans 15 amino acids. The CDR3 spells CALTFRGQDTGELFF. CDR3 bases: TGTGCCTTGACTTTCAGGGGGCAGGACACCGGGGAGCTGTTTTTT. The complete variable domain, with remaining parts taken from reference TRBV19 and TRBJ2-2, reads DGGITQSPKYLFRKEGQNVTLSCEQNLNHDAMYWYRQDPGQGLRLIYYSQIVNDFQKGDIAEGYSVSREKKESFPLTVTSAQKNPTAFYLCALTFRGQDTGELFFGEGSRLTVL.

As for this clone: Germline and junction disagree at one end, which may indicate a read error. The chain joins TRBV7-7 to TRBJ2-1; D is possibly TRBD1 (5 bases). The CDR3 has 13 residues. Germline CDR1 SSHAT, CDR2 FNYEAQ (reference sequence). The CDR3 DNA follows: TGTGCTAGCAGCTTGGGGCGAGGCGATGAGCAGTTCTTC. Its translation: CASSLGRGDEQFF.

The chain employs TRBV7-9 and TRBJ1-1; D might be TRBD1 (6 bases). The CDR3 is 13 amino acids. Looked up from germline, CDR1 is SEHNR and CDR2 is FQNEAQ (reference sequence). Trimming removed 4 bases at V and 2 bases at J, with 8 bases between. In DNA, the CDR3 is TGTGCCAGCAGCTGGGGGGGCAACACTGAAGCTTTCTTT. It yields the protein CASSWGGNTEAFF.

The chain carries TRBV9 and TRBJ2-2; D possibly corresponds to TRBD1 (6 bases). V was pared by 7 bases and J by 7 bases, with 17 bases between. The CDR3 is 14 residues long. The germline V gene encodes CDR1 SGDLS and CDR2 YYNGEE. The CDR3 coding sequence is TGTGCCAGCCAAAGAGGGGGTCTTAGCGGGGAGCTGTTTTTT. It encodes CASQRGGLSGELFF. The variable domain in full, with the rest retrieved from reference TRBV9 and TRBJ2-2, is DSGVTQTPKHLITATGQRVTLRCSPRSGDLSVYWYQQSLDQGLQFLIQYYNGEERAKGNILERFSAQQFPDLHSELNLSSLELGDSALYFCASQRGGLSGELFFGEGSRLTVL.

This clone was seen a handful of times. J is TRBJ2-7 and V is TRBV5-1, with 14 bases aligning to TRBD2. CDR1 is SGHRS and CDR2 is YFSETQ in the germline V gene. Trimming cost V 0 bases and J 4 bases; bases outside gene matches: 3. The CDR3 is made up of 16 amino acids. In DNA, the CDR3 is TGCGCCAGCAGCTTGGGACTAGCGGGGGGGATGTACGAGCAGTACTTC. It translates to CASSLGLAGGMYEQYF.

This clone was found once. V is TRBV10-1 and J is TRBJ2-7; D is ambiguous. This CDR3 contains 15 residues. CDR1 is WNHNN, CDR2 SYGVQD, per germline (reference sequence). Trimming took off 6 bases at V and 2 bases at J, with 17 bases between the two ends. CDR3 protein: CASRIDAREPYEQYV. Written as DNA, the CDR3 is TGCGCCAGCAGAATAGATGCGAGAGAACCCTACGAGCAGTACGTC.

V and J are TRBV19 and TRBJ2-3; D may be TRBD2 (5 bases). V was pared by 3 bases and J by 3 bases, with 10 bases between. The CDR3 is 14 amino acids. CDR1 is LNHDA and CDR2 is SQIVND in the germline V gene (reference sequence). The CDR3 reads CASSIQRITDTQYF. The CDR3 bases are TGTGCCAGTAGTATCCAGCGGATTACAGATACGCAGTATTTT.

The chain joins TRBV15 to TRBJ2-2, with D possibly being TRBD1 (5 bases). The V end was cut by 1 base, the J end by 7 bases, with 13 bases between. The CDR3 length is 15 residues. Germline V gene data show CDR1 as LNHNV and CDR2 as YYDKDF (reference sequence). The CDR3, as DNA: TGTGCCACCAGCAGAGCCCTCGGAAGGGGCGGGGAGCTGTTTTTT. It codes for CATSRALGRGGELFF.

CDR3 amino acids: CASSPQGWGNTIYF. The CDR3, as DNA: TGTGCCAGCAGCCCACAGGGTTGGGGAAACACCATATATTTT. The gene calls are TRBV9 and TRBJ1-3, with D tentatively TRBD1 (6 bases). The length of the CDR3 is 14 residues. The germline V gene has CDR1 SGDLS and CDR2 YYNGEE. V was pared by 4 bases and J by 4 bases, with 12 bases between.

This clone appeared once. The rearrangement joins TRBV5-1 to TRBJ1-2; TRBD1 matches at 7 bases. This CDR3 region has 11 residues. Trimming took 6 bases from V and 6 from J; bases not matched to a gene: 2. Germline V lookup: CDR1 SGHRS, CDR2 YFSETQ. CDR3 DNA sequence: TGCGCCAGCACAGACAGGGATGGCTACACCTTC. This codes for CASTDRDGYTF. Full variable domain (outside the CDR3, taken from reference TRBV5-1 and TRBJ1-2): KAGVTQTPRYLIKTRGQQVTLSCSPISGHRSVSWYQQTPGQGLQFLFEYFSETQRNKGNFPGRFSGRQFSNSRSEMNVSTLELGDSALYLCASTDRDGYTFGSGTRLTVV.

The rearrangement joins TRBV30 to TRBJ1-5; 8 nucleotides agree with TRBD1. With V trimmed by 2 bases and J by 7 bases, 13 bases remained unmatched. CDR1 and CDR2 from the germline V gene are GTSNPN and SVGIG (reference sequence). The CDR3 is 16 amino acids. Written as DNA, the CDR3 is TGTGCCTGGAGTCGGGACAGGCTTGGACATGGGCAGCCCCAGCATTTT. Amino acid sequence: CAWSRDRLGHGQPQHF.

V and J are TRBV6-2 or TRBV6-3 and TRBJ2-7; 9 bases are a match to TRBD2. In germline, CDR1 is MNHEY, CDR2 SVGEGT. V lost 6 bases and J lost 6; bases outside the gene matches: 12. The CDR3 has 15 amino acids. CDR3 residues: CASSLSGRSVSEQYV. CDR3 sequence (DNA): TGTGCCAGCAGCCTTAGCGGGAGAAGCGTCTCCGAGCAGTACGTC.

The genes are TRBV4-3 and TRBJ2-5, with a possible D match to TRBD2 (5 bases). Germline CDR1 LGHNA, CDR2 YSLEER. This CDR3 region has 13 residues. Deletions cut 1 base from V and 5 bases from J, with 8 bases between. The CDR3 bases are TGCGCCAGCAGCCAAGGCAGAGGGGAGACCCAGTACTTC. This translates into CASSQGRGETQYF.

CDR3 sequence: CASSPGEETQYF. In DNA, the CDR3 is TGTGCCAGCTCACCGGGAGAAGAGACCCAGTACTTC. The chain carries TRBV18 and TRBJ2-5; perhaps TRBD2 as D (5 bases). Germline CDR1 KGHSH, CDR2 LQKENI. This CDR3 contains 12 residues. V lost 3 bases to trimming and J lost 3 bases, with 5 bases between them.

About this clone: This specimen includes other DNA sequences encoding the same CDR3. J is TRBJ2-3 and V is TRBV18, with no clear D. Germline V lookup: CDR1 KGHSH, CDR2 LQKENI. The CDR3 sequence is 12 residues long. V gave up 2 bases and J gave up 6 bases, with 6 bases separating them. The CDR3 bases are TGTGCCAGCTCACCAACGAGGGATACGCAGTATTTT. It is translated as CASSPTRDTQYF.

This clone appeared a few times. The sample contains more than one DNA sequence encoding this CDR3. CDR3 in amino acids: CASSRTGVGNTIYF. In DNA, the CDR3 is TGTGCCAGCAGCAGAACAGGGGTAGGAAACACCATATATTTT. V is TRBV2 and J is TRBJ1-3; 7 bases are a match to TRBD1. The V and J ends lost 6 bases and 4 bases, in that order; junction bases with no gene match: 6. The CDR3 spans 14 residues. Germline V gene data show CDR1 as SNHLY and CDR2 as FYNNEI.

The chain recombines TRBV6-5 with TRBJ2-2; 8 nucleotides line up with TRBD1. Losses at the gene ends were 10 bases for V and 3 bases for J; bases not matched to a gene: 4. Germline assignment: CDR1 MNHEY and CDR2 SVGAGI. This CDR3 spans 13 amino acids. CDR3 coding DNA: TGTGCCACCCAGACAGGGGACACCGGGGAGCTGTTTTTT. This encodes CATQTGDTGELFF.

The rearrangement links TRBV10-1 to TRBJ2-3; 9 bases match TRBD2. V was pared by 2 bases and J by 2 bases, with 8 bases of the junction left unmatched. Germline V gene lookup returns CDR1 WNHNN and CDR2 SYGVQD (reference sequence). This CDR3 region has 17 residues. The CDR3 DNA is TGCGCCAGCAGTGAGGACCAGCGGGGGGACGCCACAGATACGCAGTATTTT. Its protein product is CASSEDQRGDATDTQYF.

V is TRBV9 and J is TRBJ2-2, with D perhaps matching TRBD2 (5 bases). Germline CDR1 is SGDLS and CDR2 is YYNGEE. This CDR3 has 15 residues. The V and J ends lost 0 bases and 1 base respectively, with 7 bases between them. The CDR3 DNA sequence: TGTGCCAGCAGCGTAGAAGGACTGAACACCGGGGAGCTGTTTTTT. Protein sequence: CASSVEGLNTGELFF.

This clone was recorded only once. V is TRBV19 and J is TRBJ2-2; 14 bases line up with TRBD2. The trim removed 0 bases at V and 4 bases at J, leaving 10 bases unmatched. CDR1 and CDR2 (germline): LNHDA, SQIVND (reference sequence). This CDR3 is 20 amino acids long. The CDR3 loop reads CASSIDRRRLAGGSTGELFF. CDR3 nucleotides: TGTGCCAGTAGTATAGATCGTAGGAGACTAGCGGGAGGGAGCACCGGGGAGCTGTTTTTT.

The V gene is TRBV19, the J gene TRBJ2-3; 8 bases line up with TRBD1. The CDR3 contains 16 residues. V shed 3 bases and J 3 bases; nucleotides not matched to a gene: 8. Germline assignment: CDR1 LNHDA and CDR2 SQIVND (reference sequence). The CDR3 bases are TGTGCCAGTAGTATTTCAGGGGGCATCGAGACAGATACGCAGTATTTT. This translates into CASSISGGIETDTQYF.

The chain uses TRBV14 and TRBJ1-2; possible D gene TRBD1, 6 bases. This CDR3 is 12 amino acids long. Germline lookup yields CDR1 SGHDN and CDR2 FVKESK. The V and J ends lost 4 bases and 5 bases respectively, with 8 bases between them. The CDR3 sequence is CASSLGQYGYTF. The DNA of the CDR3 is TGTGCCAGCAGCCTCGGACAGTATGGCTACACCTTC.

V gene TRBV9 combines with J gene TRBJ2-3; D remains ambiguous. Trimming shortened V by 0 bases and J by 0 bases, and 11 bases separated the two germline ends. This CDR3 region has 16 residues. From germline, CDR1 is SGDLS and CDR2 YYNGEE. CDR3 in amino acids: CASSVGTAPSTDTQYF. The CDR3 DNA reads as TGTGCCAGCAGCGTAGGAACAGCCCCTAGCACAGATACGCAGTATTTT.

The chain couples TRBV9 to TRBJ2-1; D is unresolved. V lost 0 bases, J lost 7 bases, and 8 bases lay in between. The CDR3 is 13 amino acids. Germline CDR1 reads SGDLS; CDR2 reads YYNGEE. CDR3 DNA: TGTGCCAGCAGCGTAGGCGGCGAGAATGAGCAGTTCTTC. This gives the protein CASSVGGENEQFF.

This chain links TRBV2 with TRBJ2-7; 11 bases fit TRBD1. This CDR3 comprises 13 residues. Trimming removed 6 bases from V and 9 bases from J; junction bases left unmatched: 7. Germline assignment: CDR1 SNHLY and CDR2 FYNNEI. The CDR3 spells CASRGQGVIAQYV. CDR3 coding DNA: TGTGCCAGCAGGGGACAGGGGGTAATAGCGCAGTACGTC.

The CDR3 is CASSLRGGYEQYF. The CDR3 DNA sequence: TGTGCCAGCAGCCTGAGGGGAGGGTACGAGCAGTACTTC. V gene TRBV6-2 or TRBV6-3 combines with J gene TRBJ2-7, with 7 bases aligning to TRBD2. This CDR3 has 13 residues. The germline CDR1 and CDR2 sequences are MNHEY and SVGEGT. Trimming took 6 bases from V and 4 from J; bases not matched to a gene: 6.

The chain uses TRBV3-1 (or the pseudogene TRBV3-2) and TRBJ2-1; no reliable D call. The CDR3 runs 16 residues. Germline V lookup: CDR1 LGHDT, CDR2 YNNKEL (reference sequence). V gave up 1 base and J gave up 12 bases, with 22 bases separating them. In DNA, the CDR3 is TGTGCCAGCAGCCAAGCTGGCCTATTCCAGTCCTCGGGGCAGTTCTTC. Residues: CASSQAGLFQSSGQFF.

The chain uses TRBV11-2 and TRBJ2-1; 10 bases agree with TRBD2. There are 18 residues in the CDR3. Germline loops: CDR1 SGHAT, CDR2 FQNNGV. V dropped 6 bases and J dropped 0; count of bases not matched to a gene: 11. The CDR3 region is CASRPTSGILSSYNEQFF. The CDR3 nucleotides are TGTGCCAGCAGACCTACTAGCGGGATCCTTAGCTCCTACAATGAGCAGTTCTTC.

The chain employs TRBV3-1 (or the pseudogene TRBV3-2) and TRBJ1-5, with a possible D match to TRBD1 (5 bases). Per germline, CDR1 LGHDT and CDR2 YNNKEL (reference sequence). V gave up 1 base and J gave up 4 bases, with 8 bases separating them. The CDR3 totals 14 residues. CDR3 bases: TGTGCCAGCAGCCAAGGACAGATTAATCAGCCCCAGCATTTT. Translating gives CASSQGQINQPQHF.

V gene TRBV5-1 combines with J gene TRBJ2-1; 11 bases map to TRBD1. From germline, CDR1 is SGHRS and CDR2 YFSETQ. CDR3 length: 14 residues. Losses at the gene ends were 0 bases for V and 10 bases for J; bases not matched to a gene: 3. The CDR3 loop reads CASSLAGQGEEQFF. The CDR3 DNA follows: TGCGCCAGCAGCTTGGCGGGACAGGGGGAAGAGCAGTTCTTC.